This entry lists 11 T cell receptor beta chains sequenced from one sample in a study of vaccination and CD4 T cells after COVID-19. The Oncomine TCR Beta short-read assay was applied to DNA of cultured CD4+ T cells. MiXCR was run by TCRdb on the PCR reads, yielding one entry per CDR3 protein. The data hold 6,500 to 8,500 distinct CDR3 sequences, with roughly 74% observed a single time. These receptors have no identified antigens. The treatment here: approximately nine-day PBMC culture with coronavirus spike peptide pools or control peptides (ViraFEST assay). Sequencing was performed on CD4+ T cells from blood, cultured in vitro. All receptors derive from a human donor who had recovered from COVID-19.

The chain carries TRBV20-1 and TRBJ2-7, with 9 bases identical to TRBD1. Germline CDR1 DFQATT, CDR2 SNEGSKA (reference sequence). The CDR3 sequence is 12 residues long. The trim removed 7 bases at V and 3 bases at J, leaving 4 bases unmatched. The CDR3 sequence: CSGSTGGYEQYF. The CDR3 DNA reads TGCAGTGGGTCGACAGGGGGCTACGAGCAGTACTTC.

The J gene is TRBJ2-5, the V gene TRBV24-1; D could derive from TRBD1 or TRBD2 (5 bases each). CDR1 and CDR2 from the germline V gene are KGHDR and SFDVKD. Between the trimmed V and J ends, which lost 4 bases and 5 bases, there was a span of 13 bases. The CDR3 has 14 amino acids. The CDR3: CATSDRGPGETQYF. The CDR3 region has the DNA TGTGCCACCAGTGACCGGGGACCGGGGGAGACCCAGTACTTC.

The rearrangement links TRBV27 to TRBJ1-2; 9 bases map to TRBD1. This CDR3 comprises 14 residues. Germline V gene data show CDR1 as MNHEY and CDR2 as SMNVEV (reference sequence). The V gene end was trimmed by 10 bases and the J gene end by 4 bases; junction bases not matched to a gene: 10. CDR3 sequence (DNA): TGTGCCACCAGGGCATTGGGACAGGGCTATGGCTACACCTTC. Its translation: CATRALGQGYGYTF.

The gene calls are TRBV7-8 and TRBJ1-1, with D possibly matching TRBD1 (6 bases). The CDR3 length is 16 residues. The germline V and J ends were trimmed by 2 bases and 1 base, with 14 bases remaining between them. Germline assignment: CDR1 SGHVS and CDR2 FQNEAQ. CDR3 nucleotide sequence: TGTGCCAGCAGCTTAAACCCGGGACACACGAACACTGAAGCTTTCTTT. It codes for CASSLNPGHTNTEAFF.

This clonotype was seen more than once but under ten times. The rearrangement links TRBV24-1 to TRBJ2-6; 8 positions match TRBD1. With 2 bases clipped from V and 0 bases from J, the junction kept 8 bases outside the gene matches. Germline loops: CDR1 KGHDR, CDR2 SFDVKD. This CDR3 is built from 19 residues. Here the CDR3 DNA reads TGTGCCACCAGTGATTCGACCGGGACAGGTCCCTCTGGGGCCAACGTCCTGACTTTC. Translation: CATSDSTGTGPSGANVLTF.

The chain uses TRBV7-8 and TRBJ1-1, with a tentative D call TRBD1 (5 bases). The CDR3 is 13 residues long. V was cut by 1 base and J by 12 bases, with 15 bases left in between. CDR1 and CDR2 (germline): SGHVS, FQNEAQ. The CDR3 DNA is TGTGCCAGCAGCTTAGACGTCAGGGTGAGAACTTTCTTT. Encoded protein: CASSLDVRVRTFF.

The chain combines TRBV19 with TRBJ2-7, with a tentative D call TRBD1 (6 bases). V was shortened by 6 bases and J by 3 bases, with 9 bases between the two germline ends. CDR1 LNHDA and CDR2 SQIVND come from the germline V gene (reference sequence). This CDR3 region has 12 residues. In DNA, the CDR3 is TGTGCCAGTAGCACAGGGCGCTACGAGCAGTACTTC. Translated: CASSTGRYEQYF.

The V gene is TRBV24-1, the J gene TRBJ2-7; unclear D gene. The germline V gene has CDR1 KGHDR and CDR2 SFDVKD. Trimming took 2 bases from V and 3 from J, leaving 13 bases between them. The length of the CDR3 is 15 residues. In nucleotides, the CDR3 is TGTGCCACCAGTGATTCGGGCTCTATGAGCTACGAGCAGTACTTC. Encoded protein: CATSDSGSMSYEQYF.

In DNA form, the CDR3 reads TGTGCCAGCAGCTCGCAGGGACAGGGCGGCGGGGGCTACACCTTC. This encodes CASSSQGQGGGGYTF. The chain joins TRBV7-2 to TRBJ1-2, with 9 bases lining up with TRBD1. CDR1 and CDR2 from the germline V gene are SGHTA and FQGNSA. This CDR3 spans 15 amino acids. Losses at the gene ends were 4 bases for V and 8 bases for J; bases not matched to a gene: 11.

The gene calls are TRBV11-3 and TRBJ1-1, with 7 bases identical to TRBD1. This CDR3 region has 14 residues. Germline V gene data show CDR1 as SGHNT and CDR2 as YENEEA. V shed 2 bases and J 3 bases; nucleotides not matched to a gene: 3. The CDR3 coding sequence is TGTGCCAGCAGCTTATCAGGGGGTCACACTGAAGCTTTCTTT. As protein: CASSLSGGHTEAFF.

V usage is TRBV7-8 and J usage is TRBJ1-1, with D possibly matching TRBD1 (6 bases). The CDR3 length is 14 residues. Trimming removed 4 bases at V and 1 base at J, with 10 bases between. The germline gives CDR1 SGHVS, CDR2 FQNEAQ. The CDR3 sequence is CASSSWDTNTEAFF. The CDR3 DNA reads as TGTGCCAGCAGCTCATGGGACACGAACACTGAAGCTTTCTTT.